The 24 T cell receptor beta chains presented below share a single source sample, sequenced in a study of brain metastases from non-small cell lung cancer. The protocol was immunoSEQ multiplex PCR, while the TCRdb copy is restricted to in-frame clones and leaves out a portion. The sample records around 2,900 clones, roughly 82% being singletons. Specimen: primary lung tumor tissue. These receptors were collected from a donor aged 40 or older with non-small cell lung cancer.

The J gene is TRBJ1-2, the V gene TRBV7-8; maybe TRBD1 (5 bases). Germline loops: CDR1 SGHVS, CDR2 FQNEAQ. The ends were cut back, 1 base at V and 8 bases at J, with 11 bases in the middle. This CDR3 has 13 amino acids. The CDR3 loop reads CASSLGGALGYTF. The CDR3 nucleotides read TGTGCCAGCAGCTTAGGAGGGGCTTTGGGCTACACCTTC.

With regard to this clone: A read error may produce the germline difference seen at one junction end. The rearrangement uses TRBV5-6 and TRBJ2-7; 14 nucleotides agree with TRBD2. The germline gives CDR1 SGHDT, CDR2 YYEEEE. This CDR3 has 16 amino acids. CDR3 in amino acids: CASSVPGTSGSYEQYF. The CDR3 nucleotides read TGTGCCAGCAGCGTACCCGGGACTAGCGGGAGCTACGAGCAGTACTTT.

This clone was detected only once. One end of the junction fails to match germline, which may point to a read error. Within the sample, other DNA sequences also encode this same CDR3. The rearrangement joins TRBV5-4 to TRBJ2-1; 10 bases are shared with TRBD2. The CDR3 is made up of 16 amino acids. The germline CDR1 and CDR2 sequences are SGHNT and YYREEE (reference sequence). The DNA for the CDR3 is TGTGCCAGCAGCCCACAGCGGGAGGGTATCCGAAATGAACAGTTCTTC. Translation gives CASSPQREGIRNEQFF.

The chain combines TRBV6-5 with TRBJ2-7; 7 bases align to TRBD2. Per germline, CDR1 MNHEY and CDR2 SVGAGI. The V segment lost 6 bases and the J segment 0 bases; nucleotides outside the gene matches: 8. This CDR3 contains 15 residues. The CDR3 bases are TGTGCCAGCAGGCGACGGGCGGGAGACTCCTACGAGCAGTACTTC. Amino acids: CASRRRAGDSYEQYF.

About this clone itself: The sample holds other DNA sequences that translate to the same CDR3. The chain uses TRBV4-1 and TRBJ1-5; perhaps TRBD1 as D (6 bases). Germline lookup yields CDR1 MGHRA and CDR2 YSYEKL. The V end was cut by 1 base, the J end by 7 bases, with 11 bases between. The CDR3 consists of 14 residues. The CDR3 DNA reads as TGCGCCAGCAGCCAAGCGACAGGAAGCCAGCCCCAGCATTTT. Its translation is CASSQATGSQPQHF.

The chain employs TRBV7-9 and TRBJ2-5, with 8 positions matching TRBD2. From germline, CDR1 is SEHNR and CDR2 FQNEAQ (reference sequence). The junction had 3 bases not matched to a gene; V was cut back by 1 base and J by 2 bases. This CDR3 contains 15 residues. CDR3 protein: CASSLGVAGQETQYF. In DNA form, the CDR3 reads TGTGCCAGCAGCTTAGGGGTAGCGGGGCAAGAGACCCAGTACTTC.

This CDR3 is CASSTGSGPEAFF. The CDR3 region has the DNA TGTGCCAGCTCAACCGGGTCGGGGCCTGAAGCTTTCTTT. J is TRBJ1-1 and V is TRBV18; tentatively, D is TRBD1 (5 bases). The CDR3 contains 13 residues. Germline V gene data show CDR1 as KGHSH and CDR2 as LQKENI. Deletions cut 5 bases from V and 6 bases from J, with 13 bases between.

This chain uses TRBV6-2 or TRBV6-3 with TRBJ2-7; TRBD2 matches 11 bases. The CDR3 contains 13 residues. The ends lost 6 bases at V and 6 bases at J; junction bases unmatched: 4. Germline V gene lookup returns CDR1 MNHEY and CDR2 SVGEGT. The CDR3 loop reads CASSISGRAEQYF. The CDR3, as DNA: TGTGCCAGCAGCATTAGCGGGAGGGCCGAGCAGTACTTC.

Notes on this clone: The junction shows a germline mismatch at one end, possibly a read error. This chain uses TRBV2 with TRBJ1-3, with D hard to call. Per germline, CDR1 SNHLY and CDR2 FYNNEI. This CDR3 has 17 residues. CDR3 DNA: TGTGCCAGCAGTGAGCAACTCGGGCGAGTCTCTGAAAACACCATATATTTT. Translation gives CASSEQLGRVSENTIYF.

J is TRBJ1-1 and V is TRBV7-3, with D unclear. V shed 5 bases and J shed 1 base, with 14 bases lying between them. CDR3 length: 15 residues. Per germline, CDR1 SGHTA and CDR2 FQGTGA. In nucleotides, the CDR3 is TGTGCCAGCAGCCCTAGACCGCTGGCGAACACTGAAGCTTTCTTT. Translating gives CASSPRPLANTEAFF. The whole variable domain, filled in from reference TRBV7-3 and TRBJ1-1, reads GAGVSQTPSNKVTEKGKYVELRCDPISGHTALYWYRQSLGQGPEFLIYFQGTGAADDSGLPNDRFFAVRPEGSVSTLKIQRTERGDSAVYLCASSPRPLANTEAFFGQGTRLTVV.

V usage is TRBV6-1 and J usage is TRBJ1-5; D remains ambiguous. Per the germline V gene, CDR1 is MNHNS and CDR2 is SASEGT. This CDR3 region has 15 residues. V was pared by 2 bases and J by 4 bases, with 12 bases between. The CDR3 coding sequence is TGTGCCAGCAGTGAAATTGGGTCTGCGAATCAGCCCCAGCATTTT. It yields the protein CASSEIGSANQPQHF.

Here the CDR3 reads CASSTGTAQETQYF. The CDR3 region has the DNA TGTGCCAGCAGCACGGGGACAGCCCAAGAGACCCAGTACTTC. This rearrangement joins TRBV5-8 to TRBJ2-5, with TRBD1 matching over 7 bases. The CDR3 covers 14 residues. The V gene's germline CDR1 is SGHTS and CDR2 YDEGEE. V lost 4 bases, J lost 1 base, and 4 bases stayed unmatched.

The chain's CDR3 is CASSKVVMWEQYF. The CDR3, as DNA: TGTGCCAGCAGCAAAGTAGTCATGTGGGAGCAGTACTTC. The V gene is TRBV21-1, the J gene TRBJ2-7; the DNA was not compared with TRBD2, the D call given in the table. TRBV21-1 is labeled a pseudogene. The CDR3 has 13 residues.

This clone occurred a few times. CDR3 amino acids: CATRILVDNSPLHF. The CDR3 coding sequence is TGTGCAACTCGAATTTTAGTGGATAATTCACCCCTCCACTTT. The chain uses TRBV12-2 and TRBJ1-6. TRBV12-2 constitutes a pseudogene. The CDR3 length is 14 residues.

The V gene is TRBV2, the J gene TRBJ2-7; 11 positions agree with TRBD2. The CDR3 is 13 residues long. Trimming at V came to 7 bases and at J to 4 bases, leaving 3 bases not matched to a gene. Germline CDR1 and CDR2: SNHLY and FYNNEI. The CDR3 is CASKPSGRYEQYF. The DNA of the CDR3 is TGTGCCAGCAAGCCTAGCGGGAGGTACGAGCAGTACTTC.

CDR3 in DNA: TGTGCCACCAGTGATTCAGGGGGCACTGAAGCTTTCTTT. It specifies CATSDSGGTEAFF. This chain uses TRBV24-1 with TRBJ1-1; 7 positions match TRBD1. Germline CDR1 is KGHDR and CDR2 is SFDVKD. The CDR3 is made up of 13 amino acids. V was clipped by 2 bases and J by 4 bases; unmatched bases: 0.

Worth noting for this clone: This same CDR3 is encoded by further DNA sequences in the sample. The rearrangement joins TRBV5-6 to TRBJ2-4; D possibly corresponds to TRBD2 (6 bases). Trimming left V 2 bases short and J 6 bases short, with 18 bases between. This CDR3 has 16 amino acids. The germline V gene has CDR1 SGHDT and CDR2 YYEEEE. The CDR3 nucleotides read TGTGCCAGCAGCTTTCCTCCAAGTAACGGGAGAAACATTCAGTACTTC. Translated: CASSFPPSNGRNIQYF.

This clone was counted a few times. The same CDR3 can be traced to other DNA sequences in this sample. V gene TRBV18 combines with J gene TRBJ2-5, with D unclear. V dropped 0 bases and J dropped 4 bases, with 9 bases sitting between them. Germline values: CDR1 KGHSH, CDR2 LQKENI. The length of the CDR3 is 14 residues. CDR3 in amino acids: CASSPPTSRETQYF. The DNA of the CDR3 is TGTGCCAGCTCACCACCCACATCGCGAGAGACCCAGTACTTC.

As DNA, the CDR3 is TGTGCCAGCAGCCTCACGACAGGGGCAGGCGCTGAAGCTTTCTTT. Protein sequence: CASSLTTGAGAEAFF. The chain joins TRBV5-6 to TRBJ1-1; 8 nucleotides agree with TRBD1. CDR1 is SGHDT and CDR2 is YYEEEE in the germline V gene. The CDR3 extends over 15 amino acids. The trim removed 4 bases at V and 6 bases at J, leaving 11 bases unmatched.

J is TRBJ2-1 and V is TRBV6-1, with 9 nucleotides matching TRBD1. Trimming cost V 3 bases and J 7 bases; bases outside gene matches: 13. Germline values: CDR1 MNHNS, CDR2 SASEGT. CDR3 length: 17 amino acids. CDR3 DNA: TGTGCCAGCAGTGACCCGGGACAGGGATGGGGTTTGAATGAGCAGTTCTTC. It encodes CASSDPGQGWGLNEQFF.

This clone showed up just once. The V call is TRBV2, the J call TRBJ2-5; perhaps TRBD2 as D (5 bases). With 0 bases removed from V and 3 bases from J, the gap between germline ends came to 14 bases. Germline V gene data show CDR1 as SNHLY and CDR2 as FYNNEI. The CDR3 runs to 16 residues. The CDR3 reads CASSEARNSGKETQYF. Here the CDR3 DNA reads TGTGCCAGCAGTGAAGCCCGGAACAGCGGAAAAGAGACCCAGTACTTC. Supplemented by reference TRBV2 and TRBJ2-5, the full variable domain reads EPEVTQTPSHQVTQMGQEVILRCVPISNHLYFYWYRQILGQKVEFLVSFYNNEISEKSEIFDDQFSVERPDGSNFTLKIRSTKLEDSAMYFCASSEARNSGKETQYFGPGTRLLVL.

Notes on this clone: The junction departs from the called germline gene at one end, perhaps through a read error. The sample carries other DNA sequences with the same CDR3. V gene TRBV7-6 combines with J gene TRBJ2-7; D remains ambiguous. Per the germline V gene, CDR1 is SGHVS and CDR2 is FNYEAQ. This CDR3 region has 12 residues. CDR3 nucleotides: TGTGCCAGCAGCTTAGCGGCAAACGAGCAGTACTTT. Translated, it gives CASSLAANEQYF.

In this sample, this clone turned up once. V is TRBV7-9 and J is TRBJ1-1; D unresolved. In germline, CDR1 is SEHNR, CDR2 FQNEAQ (reference sequence). The CDR3 has 13 residues. Trimming left V 0 bases short and J 3 bases short, with 5 bases between. Written as DNA, the CDR3 is TGTGCCAGCAGCTTAGCGATCGACACTGAAGCTTTCTTT. Its protein product is CASSLAIDTEAFF.

Worth noting for this clone: This could be a read error, since a much larger clone is one nucleotide away. The chain couples TRBV10-2 to TRBJ1-6; 8 bases line up with TRBD1. In germline, CDR1 is WSHSY, CDR2 SAAADI. CDR3 length equals 13 residues. The CDR3 is CVSRTGSRSPLHF. For the CDR3, the DNA is TGCGTCAGCCGGACAGGGTCGAGGTCACCCCTCCACTTT.